A selection of T cell receptor beta chains follows, all from one sample in a study of T-cell memory formation after mild COVID-19. TCRdb reprocessed the 5' RACE reads via MiXCR and lists one record per CDR3 protein. This table has around 510,000 distinct CDR3 sequences, less than 25% appearing once. Sequencing was done on a sample of PBMCs or a T cell subset sorted from them (not recorded which). The receptors stem from an adult woman who had mild COVID-19 (a few samples of this study predate the infection). Cell type and time point are not known. The CDR3 runs from the conserved cysteine through the conserved F or W. D genes are given only for firm matches. For some rows the clone size is stated as once, few or many, or as a class when expanded; others skip it.

j_gene | abundance | v_gene | len | d_gene | CDR3nt | CDR3aa
TRBJ2-7 | - | TRBV20-1 | 15 | - | TGCAGTGCTAGAGATCAAAGGAGGGGGCAGCACGAGCAGTACTTC | CSARDQRRGQHEQYF
TRBJ2-4 | - | TRBV20-1 | 14 | TRBD2 | TGCAGTGCTAGAGATCAAGCGGGGCACCCAGTGGAGTGCTTC | CSARDQAGHPVECF
TRBJ2-7 | - | TRBV18 | 15 | - | TGTGCCAGCTCATCACGGGGTAGGGCAGCCTACGAGCAGTACTTC | CASSSRGRAAYEQYF
TRBJ2-2 | many | TRBV27 | 15 | - | TGTGCCAGCAGTTTATCTGCAGTGAACACCGGGGAGCTGTTTTTT | CASSLSAVNTGELFF
TRBJ2-2 | few | TRBV5-5 | 20 | - | TGTGCCAGCAGCTTTTATCGGGTCTCAGGGCGGGGCCCGAACACCGGGGAGCTGTTTTTT | CASSFYRVSGRGPNTGELFF
TRBJ2-5 | - | TRBV11-2 | 15 | TRBD1 | TGTGCCAGCAGCTTAGCGACAGGGGGCGAAGAGACCCAGTACTTC | CASSLATGGEETQYF
TRBJ2-2 | few | TRBV3-1 | 16 | - | TGTGCCAGCAGCCAAGCGTCGCGGGGGCCCGCCGGGGAGCTGTTTTTT | CASSQASRGPAGELFF
TRBJ2-7 | many | TRBV5-1 | 14 | - | TGCGCCAGCAGCTTCGATGCAGGGAGAAACGAGCAGTACTTC | CASSFDAGRNEQYF
TRBJ2-1 | - | TRBV4-1 | 18 | - | TGCGCCAGCAGCCAAGAAATGTCCGGAGGGTGGTCCTACAATGAGCAGTTCTTC | CASSQEMSGGWSYNEQFF
TRBJ2-2 | few | TRBV5-1 | 16 | TRBD2 | TGCGCCAGCAGGAGAGCGGGGGGACCGAGCACCGGGGAGCTGTTTTTT | CASRRAGGPSTGELFF